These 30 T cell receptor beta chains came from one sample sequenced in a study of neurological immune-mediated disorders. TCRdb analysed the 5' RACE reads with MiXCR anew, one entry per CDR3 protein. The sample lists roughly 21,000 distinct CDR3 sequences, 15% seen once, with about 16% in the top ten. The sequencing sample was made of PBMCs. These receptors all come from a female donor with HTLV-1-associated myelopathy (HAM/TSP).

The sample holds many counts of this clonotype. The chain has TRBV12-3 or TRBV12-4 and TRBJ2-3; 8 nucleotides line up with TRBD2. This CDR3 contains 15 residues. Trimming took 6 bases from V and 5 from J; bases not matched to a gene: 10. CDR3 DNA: TGTGCCAGCAGCCATAGCGGGACTAGTCTAGATACGCAGTATTTT. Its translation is CASSHSGTSLDTQYF.

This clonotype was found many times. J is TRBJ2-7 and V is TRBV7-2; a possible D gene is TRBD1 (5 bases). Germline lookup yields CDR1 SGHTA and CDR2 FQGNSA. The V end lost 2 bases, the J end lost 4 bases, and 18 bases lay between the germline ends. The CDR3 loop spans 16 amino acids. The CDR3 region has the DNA TGTGCCAGCAGCTTACTCGCTAGTAGGGGTGGATACGAGCAGTACTTC. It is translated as CASSLLASRGGYEQYF.

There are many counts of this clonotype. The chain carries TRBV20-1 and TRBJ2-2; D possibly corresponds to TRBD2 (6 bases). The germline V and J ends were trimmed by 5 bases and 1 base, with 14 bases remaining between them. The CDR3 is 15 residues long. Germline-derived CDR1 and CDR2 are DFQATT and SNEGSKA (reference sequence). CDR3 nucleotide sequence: TGCAGTGCTGAAGCACTAGCTGTGAACACCGGGGAGCTGTTTTTT. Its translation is CSAEALAVNTGELFF.

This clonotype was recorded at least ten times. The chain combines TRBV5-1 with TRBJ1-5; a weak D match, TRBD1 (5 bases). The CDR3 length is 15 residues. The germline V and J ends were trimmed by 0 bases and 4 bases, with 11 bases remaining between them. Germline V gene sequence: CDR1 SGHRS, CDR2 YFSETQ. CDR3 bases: TGCGCCAGCAGCTTGGCCTCGGGGGTTAATCAGCCCCAGCATTTT. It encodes CASSLASGVNQPQHF.

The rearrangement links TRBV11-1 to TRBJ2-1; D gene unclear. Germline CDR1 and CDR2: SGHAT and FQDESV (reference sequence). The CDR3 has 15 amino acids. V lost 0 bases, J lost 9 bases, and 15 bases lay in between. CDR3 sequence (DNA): TGTGCCAGCAGCTTAGCAGCCGGAGAAGGTATTGAGCAGTTCTTC. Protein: CASSLAAGEGIEQFF.

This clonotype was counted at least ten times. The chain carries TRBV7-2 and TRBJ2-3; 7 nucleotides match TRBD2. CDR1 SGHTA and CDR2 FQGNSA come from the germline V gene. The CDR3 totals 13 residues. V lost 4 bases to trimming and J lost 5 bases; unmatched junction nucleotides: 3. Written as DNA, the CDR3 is TGTGCCAGCAGCTCACGGGGGGAAGATACGCAGTATTTT. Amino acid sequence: CASSSRGEDTQYF. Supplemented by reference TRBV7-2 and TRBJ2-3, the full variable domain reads GAGVSQSPSNKVTEKGKDVELRCDPISGHTALYWYRQSLGQGLEFLIYFQGNSAPDKSGLPSDRFSAERTGGSVSTLTIQRTQQEDSAVYLCASSSRGEDTQYFGPGTRLTVL.

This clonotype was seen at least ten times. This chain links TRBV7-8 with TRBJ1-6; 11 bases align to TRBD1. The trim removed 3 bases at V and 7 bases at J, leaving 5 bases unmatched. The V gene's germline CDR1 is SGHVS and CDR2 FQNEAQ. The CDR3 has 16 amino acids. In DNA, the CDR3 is TGTGCCAGCAGCTTGTTTGGGACAGGGGGGAATTCACCCCTCCACTTT. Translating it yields CASSLFGTGGNSPLHF. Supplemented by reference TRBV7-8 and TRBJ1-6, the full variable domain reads GAGVSQSPRYKVAKRGQDVALRCDPISGHVSLFWYQQALGQGPEFLTYFQNEAQLDKSGLPSDRFFAERPEGSVSTLKIQRTQQEDSAVYLCASSLFGTGGNSPLHFGNGTRLTVT.

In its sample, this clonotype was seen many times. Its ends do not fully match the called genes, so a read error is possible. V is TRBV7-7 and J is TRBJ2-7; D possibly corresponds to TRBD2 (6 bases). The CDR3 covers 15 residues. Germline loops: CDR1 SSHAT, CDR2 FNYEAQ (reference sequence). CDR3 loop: CASSLGAGPTYEQYF. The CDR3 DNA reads TGTGCTAGCAGCTTGGGTGCGGGGCCGACCTACGAGCAGTACTTC. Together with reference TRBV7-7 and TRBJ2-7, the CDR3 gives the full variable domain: GAGVSQSPRYKVTKRGQDVTLRCDPISSHATLYWYQQALGQGPEFLTYFNYEAQPDKSGLPSDRFSAERPEGSISTLTIQRTEQRDSAMYRCASSLGAGPTYEQYFGPGTRLTVT.

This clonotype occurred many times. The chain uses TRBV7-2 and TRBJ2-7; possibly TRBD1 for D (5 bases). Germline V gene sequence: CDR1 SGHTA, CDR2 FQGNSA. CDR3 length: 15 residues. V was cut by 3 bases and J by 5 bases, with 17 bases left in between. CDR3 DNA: TGTGCCAGCAGCTTCGTAGGGGTTACGGGCAACGAGCAGTACTTC. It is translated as CASSFVGVTGNEQYF. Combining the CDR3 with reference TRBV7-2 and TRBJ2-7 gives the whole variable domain GAGVSQSPSNKVTEKGKDVELRCDPISGHTALYWYRQSLGQGLEFLIYFQGNSAPDKSGLPSDRFSAERTGGSVSTLTIQRTQQEDSAVYLCASSFVGVTGNEQYFGPGTRLTVT.

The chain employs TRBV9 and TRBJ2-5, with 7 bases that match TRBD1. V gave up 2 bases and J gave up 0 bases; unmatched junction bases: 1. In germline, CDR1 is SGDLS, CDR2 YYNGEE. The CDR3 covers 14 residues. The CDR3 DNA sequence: TGTGCCAGCAGCGTGGGACAGAACCAAGAGACCCAGTACTTC. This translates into CASSVGQNQETQYF.

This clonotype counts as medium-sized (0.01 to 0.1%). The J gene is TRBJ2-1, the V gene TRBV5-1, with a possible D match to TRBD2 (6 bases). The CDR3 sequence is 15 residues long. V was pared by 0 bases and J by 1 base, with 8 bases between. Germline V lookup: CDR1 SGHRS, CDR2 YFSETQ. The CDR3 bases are TGCGCCAGCAGCTTGGTCGCGGGGTCCTACAATGAGCAGTTCTTC. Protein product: CASSLVAGSYNEQFF.

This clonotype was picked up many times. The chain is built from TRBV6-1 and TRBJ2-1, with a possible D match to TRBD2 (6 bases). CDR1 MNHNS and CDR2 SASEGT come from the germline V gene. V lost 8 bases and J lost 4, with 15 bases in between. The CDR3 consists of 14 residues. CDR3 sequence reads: CASFPLRGYNEQFF. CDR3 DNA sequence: TGTGCCAGCTTCCCTCTGCGGGGTTACAATGAGCAGTTCTTC.

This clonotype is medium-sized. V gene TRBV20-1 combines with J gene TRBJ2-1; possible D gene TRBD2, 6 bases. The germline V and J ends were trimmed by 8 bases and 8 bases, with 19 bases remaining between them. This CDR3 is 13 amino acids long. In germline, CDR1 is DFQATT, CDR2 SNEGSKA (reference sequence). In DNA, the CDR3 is TGCAGTAAAGACAGACTAGAAGGGGATGAGCAGTTCTTC. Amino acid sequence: CSKDRLEGDEQFF.

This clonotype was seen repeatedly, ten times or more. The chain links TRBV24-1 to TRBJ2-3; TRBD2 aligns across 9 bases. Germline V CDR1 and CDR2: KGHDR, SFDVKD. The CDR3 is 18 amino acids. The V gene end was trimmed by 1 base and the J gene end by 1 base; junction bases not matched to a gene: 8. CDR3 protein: CATSDFSGGERGTDTQYF. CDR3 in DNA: TGTGCCACCAGTGATTTTAGCGGGGGAGAGAGAGGCACAGATACGCAGTATTTT.

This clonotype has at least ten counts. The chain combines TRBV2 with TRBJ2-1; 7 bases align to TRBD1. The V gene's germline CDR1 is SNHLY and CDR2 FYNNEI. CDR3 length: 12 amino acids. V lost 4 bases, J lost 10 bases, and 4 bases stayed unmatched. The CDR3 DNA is TGTGCCAGCAGTGCTCAGACAGGGGAGCAGTTCTTC. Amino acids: CASSAQTGEQFF.

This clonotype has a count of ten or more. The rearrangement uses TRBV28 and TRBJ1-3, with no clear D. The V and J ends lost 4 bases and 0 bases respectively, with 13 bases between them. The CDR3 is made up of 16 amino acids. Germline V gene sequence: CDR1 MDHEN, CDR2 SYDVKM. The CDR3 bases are TGTGCCAGCAGTTCAATTGGGCTTAGCTCTGGAAACACCATATATTTT. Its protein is CASSSIGLSSGNTIYF.

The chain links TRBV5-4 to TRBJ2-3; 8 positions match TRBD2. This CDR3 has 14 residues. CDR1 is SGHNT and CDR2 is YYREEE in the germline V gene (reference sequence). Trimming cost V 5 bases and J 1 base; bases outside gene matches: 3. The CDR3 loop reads CASRLSGGTDTQYF. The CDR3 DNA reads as TGTGCCAGCAGACTTAGCGGGGGCACAGATACGCAGTATTTT.

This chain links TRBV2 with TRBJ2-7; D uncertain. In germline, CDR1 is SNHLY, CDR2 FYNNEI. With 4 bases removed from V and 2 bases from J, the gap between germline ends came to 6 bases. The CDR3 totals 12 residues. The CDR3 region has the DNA TGTGCCAGCAGTGTTACGACCTACGAGCAGTACTTC. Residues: CASSVTTYEQYF.

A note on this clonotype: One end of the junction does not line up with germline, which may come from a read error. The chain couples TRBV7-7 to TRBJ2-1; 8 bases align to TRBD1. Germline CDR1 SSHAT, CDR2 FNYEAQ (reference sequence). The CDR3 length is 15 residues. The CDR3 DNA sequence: TGTGCTAGCAGCTTGGGTGCAGGGGGCTTCGATGAGCAGTTCTTC. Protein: CASSLGAGGFDEQFF.

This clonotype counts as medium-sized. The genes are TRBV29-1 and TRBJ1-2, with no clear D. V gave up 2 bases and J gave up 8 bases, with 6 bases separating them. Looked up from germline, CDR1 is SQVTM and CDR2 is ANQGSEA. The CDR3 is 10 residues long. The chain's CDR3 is CSVEHGGYTF. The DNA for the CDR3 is TGCAGCGTTGAACATGGCGGCTACACCTTC. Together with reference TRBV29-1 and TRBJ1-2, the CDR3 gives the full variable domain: SAVISQKPSRDICQRGTSLTIQCQVDSQVTMMFWYRQQPGQSLTLIATANQGSEATYESGFVIDKFPISRPNLTFSTLTVSNMSPEDSSIYLCSVEHGGYTFGSGTRLTVV.

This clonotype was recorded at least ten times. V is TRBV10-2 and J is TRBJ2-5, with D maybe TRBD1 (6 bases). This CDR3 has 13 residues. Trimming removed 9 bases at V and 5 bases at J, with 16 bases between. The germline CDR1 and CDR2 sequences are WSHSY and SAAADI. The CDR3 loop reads CASAGTRRETQYF. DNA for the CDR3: TGCGCCAGTGCCGGGACAAGAAGGGAGACCCAGTACTTC.

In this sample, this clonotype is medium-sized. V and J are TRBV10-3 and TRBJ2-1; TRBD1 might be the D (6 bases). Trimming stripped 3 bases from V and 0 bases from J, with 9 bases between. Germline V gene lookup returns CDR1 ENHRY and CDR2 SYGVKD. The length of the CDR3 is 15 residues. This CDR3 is CAISDDRSSYNEQFF. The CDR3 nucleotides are TGTGCCATCAGTGATGACAGGAGCTCCTACAATGAGCAGTTCTTC.

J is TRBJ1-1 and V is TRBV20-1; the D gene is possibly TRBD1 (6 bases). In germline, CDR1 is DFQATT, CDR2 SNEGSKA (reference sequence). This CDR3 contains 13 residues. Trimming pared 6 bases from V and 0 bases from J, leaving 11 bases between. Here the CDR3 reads CSAAGQMNTEAFF. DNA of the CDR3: TGCAGTGCCGCCGGACAGATGAACACTGAAGCTTTCTTT.

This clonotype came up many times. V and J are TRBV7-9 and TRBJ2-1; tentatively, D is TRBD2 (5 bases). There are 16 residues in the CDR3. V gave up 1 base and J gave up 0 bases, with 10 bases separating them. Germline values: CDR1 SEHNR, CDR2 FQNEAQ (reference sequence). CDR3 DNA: TGTGCCAGCAGCTTAGTGAGTGGGAGCTCCTACAATGAGCAGTTCTTC. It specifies CASSLVSGSSYNEQFF.

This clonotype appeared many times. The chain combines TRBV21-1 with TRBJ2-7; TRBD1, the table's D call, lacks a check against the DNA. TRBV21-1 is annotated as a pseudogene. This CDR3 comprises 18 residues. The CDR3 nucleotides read TGTGCCAGCAGCAAAGGACCGGGCCAGGCCTTTCTCTCCTACGAGCAGTACTTC. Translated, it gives CASSKGPGQAFLSYEQYF.

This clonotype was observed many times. The CDR3 is CSATGTSGKREQYF. Written as DNA, the CDR3 is TGCAGTGCAACCGGGACTAGCGGGAAGCGCGAGCAGTACTTC. The V and J genes are TRBV20-1 and TRBJ2-7; 13 nucleotides align to TRBD2. Germline V CDR1 and CDR2: DFQATT, SNEGSKA (reference sequence). The CDR3 contains 14 residues. Germline trimming cut 6 bases from V and 6 bases from J; bases unmatched to any gene: 8.

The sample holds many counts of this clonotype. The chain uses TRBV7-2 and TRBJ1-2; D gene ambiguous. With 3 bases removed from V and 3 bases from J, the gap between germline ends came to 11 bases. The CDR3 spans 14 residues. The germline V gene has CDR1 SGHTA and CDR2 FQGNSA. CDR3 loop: CASSFLAGDYGYTF. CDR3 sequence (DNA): TGTGCCAGCAGCTTTCTAGCAGGAGACTATGGCTACACCTTC.

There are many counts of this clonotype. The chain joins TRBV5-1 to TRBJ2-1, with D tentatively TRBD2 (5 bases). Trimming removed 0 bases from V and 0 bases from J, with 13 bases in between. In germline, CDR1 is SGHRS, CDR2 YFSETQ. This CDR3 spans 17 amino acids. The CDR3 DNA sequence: TGCGCCAGCAGCTTGGGCGTGGGAGTCTACTCCTACAATGAGCAGTTCTTC. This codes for CASSLGVGVYSYNEQFF.

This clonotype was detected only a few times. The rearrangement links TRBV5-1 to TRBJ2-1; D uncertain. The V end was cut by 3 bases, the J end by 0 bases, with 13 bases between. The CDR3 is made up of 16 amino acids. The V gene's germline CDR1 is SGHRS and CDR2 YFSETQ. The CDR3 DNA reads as TGCGCCAGCAGCTCGGCCCAACCGAGCTCCTACAATGAGCAGTTCTTC. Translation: CASSSAQPSSYNEQFF.

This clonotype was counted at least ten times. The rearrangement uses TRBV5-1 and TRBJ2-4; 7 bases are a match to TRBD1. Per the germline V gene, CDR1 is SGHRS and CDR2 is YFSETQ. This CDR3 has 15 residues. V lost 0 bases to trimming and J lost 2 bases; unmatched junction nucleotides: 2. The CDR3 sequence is CASSLGRGPKNIQYF. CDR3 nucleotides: TGCGCCAGCAGCTTGGGTAGGGGGCCCAAAAACATTCAGTACTTC.